Listed below are T cell receptor beta chains from one sample, sequenced in a study of OX40 agonist ivuxolimab in advanced cancers. The table came from immunoSEQ multiplex PCR; TCRdb's copy has only in-frame clones and leaves some out. The sample carries more than 85,000 clones, just under 85% recorded once. Material: CD4+ or CD8+ T cells sorted from blood, obtained in a trial of the OX40 agonist ivuxolimab. Every receptor here comes from an adult with an advanced solid tumor such as melanoma, head and neck, liver or kidney cancer. CDR3s include the opening cysteine and the closing phenylalanine or tryptophan. The D gene is left open where the match is weak. Size tells how often a clone was seen (once, few, many) or the class of an expanded clone, and some rows leave it out.

>-|-|TRBV28|TRBJ2-4
TGTGCCAGCAGGGAGGGAAACATTCAGTACTTC
CASREGNIQYF
>TRBD1|-|TRBV5-5|TRBJ2-5
TGTGCCAGCAGCTTGGCGGGGCGACAGGGAAGAGCGGAGACCCAGTACTTC
CASSLAGRQGRAETQYF
>TRBD1|once|TRBV6-5|TRBJ1-6
TGTGCCAGCAGTTTCGACAGGGGGCGCGATTCACCCCTCCACTTT
CASSFDRGRDSPLHF
>TRBD2|-|TRBV5-6|TRBJ2-1
TGTGCCAGCAGCTTGGGCCCAACTAGCGTTGAGCAGTTCTTC
CASSLGPTSVEQFF
>TRBD2|-|TRBV27|TRBJ2-1
TGTGCCAGCAACGCGGGACTAGCGGGCGGCAATGAGCAGTTCTTC
CASNAGLAGGNEQFF
>-|-|TRBV6-5|TRBJ1-5
TGTGCCAGCAGTTACCGCCCTAGCAATCAGCCCCAGCATTTT
CASSYRPSNQPQHF
>TRBD1|-|TRBV2|TRBJ1-5
TGTGCCAGCAAAGACAGGGAAGGGCAGCCCCAGCATTTT
CASKDREGQPQHF
>-|-|TRBV14|TRBJ1-1
TGTGCCAGCAGCCAAGTCCCGGGAGAAAAAGCTTTCTTT
CASSQVPGEKAFF
>-|-|TRBV20-1|TRBJ2-5
TGCAGTGCCAGGTCGATGCAGACCCAGTACTTC
CSARSMQTQYF
>-|-|TRBV10-3|TRBJ2-7
TGTGCCACGGGACATTCCGGTTCCTACGAGCAGTACTTC
CATGHSGSYEQYF
>-|-|TRBV4-3|TRBJ1-2
TGCGCCAGCAGCCAAGATCATACAGCTATTGCCTTCTATGGCTACACCTTC
CASSQDHTAIAFYGYTF
>-|-|TRBV25-1|TRBJ1-1
TGTGCCAGCAGTGCCTGGACAGAGTCAGGTGAAGCTTTCTTT
CASSAWTESGEAFF
>-|-|TRBV28|TRBJ1-1
TGTGCCAGCAGCCGAGACCAGGGGAGGACTGAAGCTTTCTTT
CASSRDQGRTEAFF
>TRBD2|-|TRBV7-2|TRBJ2-3
TGTGCCAGCAGCTTGGTCGGGAGGGCGGATACGCAGTATTTT
CASSLVGRADTQYF
>-|-|TRBV11-2|TRBJ2-5
TGTGCCAGCAGCTTTCTCCGTGGCGGTCAAGAGACCCAGTACTTC
CASSFLRGGQETQYF
>TRBD1|-|TRBV19|TRBJ2-7
TGTGCCAGTAGTCCGGGACAGGGTATGGACGAGCAGTACTTC
CASSPGQGMDEQYF
>-|many|TRBV15|TRBJ1-2
TGTGCCGCGGGCGACAGGCCCAACTATGGCTACACCTTC
CAAGDRPNYGYTF
>-|once|TRBV4-2|TRBJ1-5
TGTGCCAGCAGCCAATCAGGGGAGAGCAATCAGCCCCAGCATTTT
CASSQSGESNQPQHF
>TRBD1|-|TRBV6-6|TRBJ2-1
TGTGCCAGCAGTAGACCGGGACAGGGGGCCGATGAGCAGTTCTTC
CASSRPGQGADEQFF
>-|-|TRBV2|TRBJ2-7
TGTGCCAGCAGTGATCGCGCGATGGGCGAGCAGTACTTC
CASSDRAMGEQYF
>TRBD2|once|TRBV2|TRBJ2-3
TGTGCCAGTGGACTAGCCGACACGCAGTATTTT
CASGLADTQYF
>-|-|TRBV29-1|TRBJ1-3
TGCAGCGTTGTAGTGGGAACTGGAAACACCATATATTTT
CSVVVGTGNTIYF
>-|-|TRBV7-2|TRBJ2-2
TGTGCCAGCCGCGAAGGGCTAGCCGGCACCGGGGAGCTGTTTTTT
CASREGLAGTGELFF
>TRBD2|-|TRBV7-9|TRBJ2-3
TGTGCCAGCAGACGAGCGGGAGGGAAGTATTTT
CASRRAGGKYF
>-|-|TRBV7-8|TRBJ2-3
TGTGCCAGCAGCTTCACAGATACGCAGTATTTT
CASSFTDTQYF
>-|-|TRBV5-6|TRBJ1-6
TGTGCCAGCAGCTTCTTTTCGGCCAATTCACCCCTCCACTTT
CASSFFSANSPLHF
>-|-|TRBV7-3|TRBJ2-3
TGTGCCAGCAGCTCAGAATGGGGGGGCATGCAGTATTTT
CASSSEWGGMQYF
>-|-|TRBV5-8|TRBJ1-5
TGTGCCAGCAGCTTCGGGGCGGGTCAGCCCCAGCATTTT
CASSFGAGQPQHF
>-|-|TRBV7-2|TRBJ2-1
TGTGCCAGCAGCTTAGCGCGGGCCAGGGAGCAGTTCTTC
CASSLARAREQFF
>TRBD1|-|TRBV6-6|TRBJ2-7
TGTGCCAGCAATATGACAGGGATACACGAGCAGTACTTC
CASNMTGIHEQYF
>-|once|TRBV6-5|TRBJ1-2
TGTGCCAGCAGGCCCAGCCAAGGCTGGGACTATGGCTACACTTTC
CASRPSQGWDYGYTF
>-|once|TRBV5-1|TRBJ2-3
TGCGCCAGCAGCGAAGGGCGGGCAGATACGCAGTATTTT
CASSEGRADTQYF
>TRBD2|-|TRBV4-2|TRBJ2-2
TGTGCCAGCAGCATACTAGCGGTCAAAGGTACCGGGGAGCTGTTTTTT
CASSILAVKGTGELFF
>-|-|TRBV11-2|TRBJ2-7
TGTGCCAGCAGCTTAGGAGGGACCACTTCCTACGAGCAGTACTTC
CASSLGGTTSYEQYF
>-|-|TRBV28|TRBJ2-1
TGTGCCAGCAGTACAGTTTACAATGAGCAGTTCTTC
CASSTVYNEQFF
>-|-|TRBV5-6|TRBJ1-3
TGTGCCAGCAGCTCGACAGAAACTGGAAACACCATATATTTT
CASSSTETGNTIYF
>TRBD1|few|TRBV27|TRBJ1-2
TGTGCCAGCAGGCAGACAGGGCTTTATGGCTACACCTTC
CASRQTGLYGYTF